One sample yielded the 5 T cell receptor beta chains listed below, sequenced in a study of identical twins (dated by TCRdb to the mid-2010s). Library creation used 5' RACE. This sample was sequenced with an Illumina HiSeq 2000. Clones were called with MiXCR by TCRdb after fastp trimmed the public reads at Q25, and only in-frame beta chains were retained. Every entry covers one CDR3 protein and lists the most common genes and DNA from its rows. Counted in this sample were a few hundred thousand distinct CDR3 sequences; 6.5% to 9.5% of them appeared once. The ten largest clonotypes hold around 3% of the sample. These same data were also listed under a study on yellow fever vaccine responses in identical twins.

Sequencing was carried out using CD8+ T cells sorted from blood. The receptors come from a young woman in good health.

The V and J genes are TRBV7-9 and TRBJ1-2; D is undetermined. Germline assignment: CDR1 SEHNR and CDR2 FQNEAQ (reference sequence). V was trimmed by 5 bases and J by 7 bases, leaving 14 bases between them. The CDR3 length is 13 residues. CDR3 DNA: TGTGCCAGCAGCCCCGGGCTCGGGTGTGGCTACACCTTC. As protein: CASSPGLGCGYTF.

This clonotype was counted a few times. The chain uses TRBV9 and TRBJ2-1; 11 positions match TRBD2. The CDR3 spans 15 residues. Germline V gene data show CDR1 as SGDLS and CDR2 as YYNGEE. V trimming: 4 bases; J trimming: 10 bases; junction bases outside the gene matches: 10. This CDR3 is CASSFSGGAYGEQFF. The CDR3 nucleotides read TGTGCCAGCAGCTTTAGCGGGGGGGCCTACGGGGAGCAGTTCTTC.

This clonotype was recorded at least ten times. V and J are TRBV4-1 and TRBJ2-1; 13 bases align to TRBD2. Germline CDR1 reads MGHRA; CDR2 reads YSYEKL. Trimming cost V 4 bases and J 7 bases; bases outside gene matches: 4. This CDR3 comprises 15 residues. Here the CDR3 DNA reads TGCGCCAGCAGCCCGGGACTAGCGGGAAGAAATGAGCAGTTCTTC. Translated: CASSPGLAGRNEQFF.

The chain links TRBV10-3 to TRBJ1-2, with D possibly matching TRBD1 (5 bases). CDR1 and CDR2 from the germline V gene are ENHRY and SYGVKD. The CDR3 totals 13 residues. The ends were cut back, 2 bases at V and 8 bases at J, with 12 bases in the middle. The CDR3 DNA reads as TGTGCCATCAGTGAGAGCAGGGCTGGCGGCTACACCTTC. Translation gives CAISESRAGGYTF.

This clonotype was counted between two and nine times. In DNA, the CDR3 is TGCAGCGTTCCTTCAGGCTTGAACACTGAAGCTTTCTTT. As protein: CSVPSGLNTEAFF. This chain joins TRBV29-1 and TRBJ1-1, with unresolved D. The V end was cut by 5 bases, the J end by 0 bases, with 10 bases between. The germline V gene has CDR1 SQVTM and CDR2 ANQGSEA. The CDR3 runs to 13 residues.